This T cell receptor (beta chain) was recorded in a study of cytomegalovirus exposure and HLA in healthy donors. Study results and limitations: Only CMV serostatus was available as immune exposure information. For most subjects, TCR beta sequences were reported to predict HLA-A and HLA-B alleles with accuracy.

Trimming pared 8 bases from V and 6 bases from J, leaving 11 bases between. CDR3 length equals 11 residues. Germline CDR1 is SGHTS and CDR2 is YDEGEE. Of note for this clone: Its specificity is not known.

In the PCR, 60 Vbeta and 13 Jbeta primers were used. Profiling relied on immunoSEQ multiplex PCR, and the TCRdb table lists in-frame clones only, not all of them. The sample lists some 200,000 clones; roughly three quarters were seen once. Sequencing input: PBMCs. The V call is TRBV5-8, the J call TRBJ1-2; D may be TRBD1 (6 bases). The sequence derives from a woman aged 45-60 years in good health and CMV-seronegative. The CDR3 region is CASFRGDGYTF. The CDR3 nucleotides read TGTGCCAGTTTCAGGGGCGATGGCTACACCTTC.